The 27 T cell receptor beta chains below were found in one sample sequenced in a study of T cells in Graves' hyperthyroidism and ophthalmopathy. Authors of the study amplified TCR beta CDR3 regions from RNA transcripts. First-round RT-PCR of the TCR CDR3 relied on the HTBI primer set. One entry per CDR3 protein results from TCRdb running MiXCR on the multiplex PCR reads. This table holds about 290,000 distinct CDR3 sequences, 13% found once. The sample consisted of blood. The receptor set was obtained from a woman aged 25 to 39 with Graves' hyperthyroidism that later progressed to Graves' ophthalmopathy.

CDR3 coding DNA: TGTGCCAGCTCACCGGACAGCCCCATGAACACTGAAGCTTTCTTT. This sequence encodes CASSPDSPMNTEAFF. This chain links TRBV18 with TRBJ1-1; the D gene is possibly TRBD1 (6 bases). The germline V and J ends were trimmed by 3 bases and 0 bases, with 11 bases remaining between them. The CDR3 totals 15 residues. Germline V gene data show CDR1 as KGHSH and CDR2 as LQKENI. Complete variable domain (other parts from reference TRBV18 and TRBJ1-1): NAGVMQNPRHLVRRRGQEARLRCSPMKGHSHVYWYRQLPEEGLKFMVYLQKENIIDESGMPKERFSAEFPKEGPSILRIQQVVRGDSAAYFCASSPDSPMNTEAFFGQGTRLTVV.

This clonotype was picked up many times. The rearrangement joins TRBV28 to TRBJ2-4; the D call may be TRBD1 or TRBD2 (6 bases each). Trimming stripped 2 bases from V and 0 bases from J, with 11 bases between. CDR1 is MDHEN and CDR2 is SYDVKM in the germline V gene. The CDR3 has 16 amino acids. The CDR3 spells CASSLGGLVAKNIQYF. The CDR3 DNA sequence: TGTGCCAGCAGTTTAGGGGGGCTGGTAGCCAAAAACATTCAGTACTTC. The variable domain in full, with the rest retrieved from reference TRBV28 and TRBJ2-4, is DVKVTQSSRYLVKRTGEKVFLECVQDMDHENMFWYRQDPGLGLRLIYFSYDVKMKEKGDIPEGYSVSREKKERFSLILESASTNQTSMYLCASSLGGLVAKNIQYFGAGTRLSVL.

This clonotype has ten or more counts. The V call is TRBV20-1, the J call TRBJ2-1; 11 nucleotides agree with TRBD1. CDR3 length equals 15 residues. Trimming cost V 5 bases and J 2 bases; bases outside gene matches: 5. The germline V gene has CDR1 DFQATT and CDR2 SNEGSKA (reference sequence). The CDR3 sequence is CSAAGGQGAYNEQFF. In DNA, the CDR3 is TGCAGTGCTGCTGGGGGACAGGGGGCCTACAATGAGCAGTTCTTC.

This clonotype was counted ten times or more. The rearrangement uses TRBV30 and TRBJ1-6, with D maybe TRBD1 (5 bases). Germline V gene data show CDR1 as GTSNPN and CDR2 as SVGIG (reference sequence). CDR3 length: 14 residues. With 0 bases removed from V and 9 bases from J, the gap between germline ends came to 12 bases. The CDR3 region has the DNA TGTGCCTGGAGTGTACAGGTTGTTGGTTCACCCCTCCACTTT. Translation: CAWSVQVVGSPLHF.

The V and J genes are TRBV6-1 and TRBJ1-5, with D possibly matching TRBD1 (5 bases). This CDR3 is 12 amino acids long. Between the trimmed V and J ends, which lost 3 bases and 6 bases, there was a span of 6 bases. CDR1 and CDR2 (germline): MNHNS, SASEGT. The CDR3 spells CASSDGAQPQHF. The CDR3 bases are TGTGCCAGCAGTGACGGGGCTCAGCCCCAGCATTTT.

This clonotype was picked up a small number of times. The rearrangement uses TRBV12-3 or TRBV12-4 and TRBJ1-2, with D possibly matching TRBD1 (6 bases). V lost 3 bases and J 8 bases, leaving 22 bases between the germline ends. The CDR3 sequence is 16 residues long. In DNA form, the CDR3 reads TGTGCCAGCAGTTTTAAGCGCTGGGGGGCTCCGGGGGGCTACACCTTC. Amino acids: CASSFKRWGAPGGYTF.

The chain combines TRBV6-1 with TRBJ1-3, with D possibly being TRBD1 (6 bases). Germline values: CDR1 MNHNS, CDR2 SASEGT. Trimming left V 9 bases short and J 4 bases short, with 16 bases between. There are 14 residues in the CDR3. CDR3 sequence: CASGGAVGGNTIYF. CDR3 DNA sequence: TGTGCCAGTGGGGGGGCGGTCGGGGGAAACACCATATATTTT.

The sample holds many counts of this clonotype. This chain connects TRBV12-3 or TRBV12-4 to TRBJ1-2; perhaps TRBD1 as D (5 bases). CDR3 length equals 16 residues. The V and J ends lost 3 bases and 0 bases respectively, with 14 bases between them. The CDR3 sequence: CASSFRGTGANYGYTF. CDR3 in DNA: TGTGCCAGCAGTTTTCGGGGAACAGGTGCTAACTATGGCTACACCTTC.

The chain couples TRBV27 to TRBJ2-1; 7 nucleotides match TRBD1. J lost 1 base, V lost 5 bases, and 5 bases had no gene match. The V gene's germline CDR1 is MNHEY and CDR2 SMNVEV (reference sequence). The CDR3 loop spans 15 amino acids. CDR3 protein: CASSTGVSSYNEQFF. CDR3 nucleotides: TGTGCCAGCAGTACAGGGGTTTCGTCCTACAATGAGCAGTTCTTC.

This clonotype appeared many times. The genes are TRBV20-1 and TRBJ2-5; TRBD2 is a possible D gene (6 bases). This CDR3 contains 13 residues. Germline V gene data show CDR1 as DFQATT and CDR2 as SNEGSKA (reference sequence). Here the CDR3 reads CSQRTGGFETQYF. CDR3 coding DNA: TGCAGCCAGCGGACTGGGGGGTTTGAGACCCAGTACTTC.

This clonotype has a count of ten or more. This rearrangement joins TRBV14 to TRBJ2-1, with 7 bases lining up with TRBD1. From germline, CDR1 is SGHDN and CDR2 FVKESK. The ends lost 3 bases at V and 12 bases at J; junction bases unmatched: 17. The CDR3 is 16 residues long. The DNA of the CDR3 is TGTGCCAGCAGCCACTTAGGACAGGCTGAAGGGAGTGCGCAGTTCTTC. It yields the protein CASSHLGQAEGSAQFF.

This clonotype was recorded many times. The CDR3 nucleotides read TGTGCCAGCAGCTTCCGGACGGCGAACACTGAAGCTTTCTTT. Translating gives CASSFRTANTEAFF. J is TRBJ1-1 and V is TRBV7-9, with unresolved D. Deletions cut 3 bases from V and 1 base from J, with 9 bases between. Germline V gene data show CDR1 as SEHNR and CDR2 as FQNEAQ (reference sequence). This CDR3 has 14 amino acids. Full variable domain (rest looked up from reference TRBV7-9 and TRBJ1-1): DTGVSQNPRHKITKRGQNVTFRCDPISEHNRLYWYRQTLGQGPEFLTYFQNEAQLEKSRLLSDRFSAERPKGSFSTLEIQRTEQGDSAMYLCASSFRTANTEAFFGQGTRLTVV.

This clonotype was detected many times. This chain uses TRBV3-1 with TRBJ2-3, with 7 bases identical to TRBD2. The CDR3 length is 16 residues. Germline V gene lookup returns CDR1 LGHDT and CDR2 YNNKEL (reference sequence). After removal of 1 base from V and 3 bases from J, the junction contained 7 bases not matched to a gene. CDR3 sequence reads: CASSQGAGTGTDTQYF. The CDR3 DNA is TGTGCCAGCAGCCAAGGAGCGGGAACGGGGACAGATACGCAGTATTTT.

The V call is TRBV11-1, the J call TRBJ2-7; 11 bases agree with TRBD2. The CDR3 covers 17 residues. The J segment lost 2 bases and the V segment lost 5 bases, leaving 11 bases of the junction unmatched. Germline V CDR1 and CDR2: SGHAT, FQDESV (reference sequence). CDR3 residues: CASSHPELAGAAYEQYF. CDR3 coding DNA: TGTGCCAGCAGCCACCCCGAACTAGCGGGGGCCGCCTACGAGCAGTACTTC.

This clonotype was seen many times. The chain employs TRBV13 and TRBJ1-1; 7 bases are shared with TRBD1. This CDR3 is 15 amino acids long. The V gene end was trimmed by 6 bases and the J gene end by 0 bases; junction bases not matched to a gene: 7. Germline V gene data show CDR1 as PRHDT and CDR2 as FYEKMQ (reference sequence). The CDR3 region has the DNA TGTGCCAGCAGATTTACAGGGGACATGAACACTGAAGCTTTCTTT. It translates to CASRFTGDMNTEAFF.

At least ten counts were recorded for this clonotype. The V call is TRBV6-1, the J call TRBJ2-5; no firm D call. The CDR3 has 14 amino acids. Looked up from germline, CDR1 is MNHNS and CDR2 is SASEGT. V was pared by 5 bases and J by 4 bases, with 14 bases between. The CDR3 DNA sequence: TGTGCCAGCAGTAGGGCCTTCCTCCGAGAGACCCAGTACTTC. Translated, it gives CASSRAFLRETQYF.

This clonotype appeared a few times. This chain joins TRBV7-9 and TRBJ2-2; 7 positions agree with TRBD1. CDR1 is SEHNR, CDR2 FQNEAQ, per germline (reference sequence). Losses at the gene ends were 5 bases for V and 2 bases for J; bases not matched to a gene: 5. This CDR3 is built from 15 residues. CDR3 in DNA: TGTGCCAGCAGCCATGGGACAGAAAACACCGGGGAGCTGTTTTTT. Protein product: CASSHGTENTGELFF. The full variable domain, with the rest looked up from reference TRBV7-9 and TRBJ2-2, is DTGVSQNPRHKITKRGQNVTFRCDPISEHNRLYWYRQTLGQGPEFLTYFQNEAQLEKSRLLSDRFSAERPKGSFSTLEIQRTEQGDSAMYLCASSHGTENTGELFFGEGSRLTVL.

This clonotype was observed at least ten times. The chain carries TRBV7-8 and TRBJ2-5, with TRBD2 as a possible D gene (5 bases). Trimming pared 5 bases from V and 2 bases from J, leaving 18 bases between. Germline CDR1 and CDR2: SGHVS and FQNEAQ. The CDR3 has 16 residues. The chain's CDR3 is CASSPTGGLGQETQYF. CDR3 nucleotide sequence: TGTGCCAGCAGCCCCACCGGAGGATTGGGGCAAGAGACCCAGTACTTC.

This clonotype has just a few counts. This may be a read error, as it is one base from a much larger clone. CDR3 sequence: CSATHERSNNQPQHF. The CDR3 region has the DNA TGCAGTGCTACACATGAGAGGTCTAACAATCAGCCCCAGCATTTT. The chain is built from TRBV20-1 and TRBJ1-5; D gene uncertain. CDR1 and CDR2 (germline): DFQATT, SNEGSKA (reference sequence). V was shortened by 4 bases and J by 3 bases, with 16 bases between the two germline ends. This CDR3 is built from 15 residues.

This clonotype was counted ten times or more. The rearrangement links TRBV20-1 to TRBJ2-7; D gene uncertain. V was shortened by 5 bases and J by 1 base, with 9 bases between the two germline ends. Germline V gene lookup returns CDR1 DFQATT and CDR2 SNEGSKA (reference sequence). The CDR3 extends over 12 amino acids. CDR3 region: CSADEVSYEQYF. For the CDR3, the DNA is TGCAGTGCTGATGAGGTATCCTACGAGCAGTACTTC.

This clonotype occurred once. A clone one base away is much larger, so this may be a read error. CDR3 protein: CASTSGCNSPLHF. DNA for the CDR3: TGTGCCAGCACTTCAGGGTGCAATTCACCCCTCCACTTT. The chain couples TRBV12-3 or TRBV12-4 to TRBJ1-6, with D possibly being TRBD1 (5 bases). V lost 7 bases to trimming and J lost 7 bases, with 11 bases between them. The CDR3 has 13 amino acids.

In this sample, this clonotype turned up many times. The rearrangement links TRBV6-1 to TRBJ1-6, with 7 nucleotides matching TRBD1. The V and J ends lost 5 bases and 5 bases, in that order; junction bases with no gene match: 3. The CDR3 loop spans 14 amino acids. CDR1 and CDR2 (germline): MNHNS, SASEGT. The CDR3 region has the DNA TGTGCCAGCAGTTTGGGACAGAATAATTCACCCCTCCACTTT. It yields the protein CASSLGQNNSPLHF.

This chain links TRBV15 with TRBJ2-7, with 11 bases fitting TRBD1. J lost 2 bases, V lost 3 bases, and 9 bases had no gene match. Germline V gives CDR1 LNHNV, CDR2 YYDKDF (reference sequence). The CDR3 consists of 17 residues. The CDR3 nucleotides are TGTGCCACCAGCAGTGGAGGCTGGGGACAGGGGGCCTACGAGCAGTACTTC. Translating gives CATSSGGWGQGAYEQYF.

This clonotype was seen a handful of times. The chain employs TRBV9 and TRBJ1-6, with TRBD1 matching over 10 bases. V gave up 3 bases and J gave up 7 bases; unmatched junction bases: 4. CDR3 length: 15 amino acids. The V gene's germline CDR1 is SGDLS and CDR2 YYNGEE. CDR3: CASSDDRGQNSPLHF. In nucleotides, the CDR3 is TGTGCCAGCAGCGATGACAGGGGGCAGAATTCACCCCTCCACTTT.

There are many counts of this clonotype. V and J are TRBV15 and TRBJ2-7; 11 bases are shared with TRBD2. The V gene end was trimmed by 3 bases and the J gene end by 9 bases; junction bases not matched to a gene: 7. The germline V gene encodes CDR1 LNHNV and CDR2 YYDKDF (reference sequence). The CDR3 covers 14 residues. In DNA form, the CDR3 reads TGTGCCACCAGCAGTGGGACTAGCGGTACCGGGCAGTACTTC. This encodes CATSSGTSGTGQYF.

About this clonotype itself: A much more abundant neighbour one base away suggests this may be a read error. The genes are TRBV20-1 and TRBJ1-5, with D hard to call. The CDR3 loop spans 19 amino acids. The germline V and J ends were trimmed by 5 bases and 6 bases, with 32 bases remaining between them. Germline values: CDR1 DFQATT, CDR2 SNEGSKA (reference sequence). DNA for the CDR3: TGCAGTGCTTCCCCTATTCGGGAACTAGCATCTCCGGGGATTCAGCCCCAGCATTTT. As protein: CSASPIRELASPGIQPQHF.

This clonotype occurred many times. The CDR3 loop reads CASSPQWPGTDTQYF. For the CDR3, the DNA is TGTGCCAGCAGTCCCCAGTGGCCTGGCACAGATACGCAGTATTTT. This rearrangement joins TRBV28 to TRBJ2-3; D remains unclear. Germline CDR1 reads MDHEN; CDR2 reads SYDVKM. The CDR3 contains 15 residues. V was pared by 5 bases and J by 1 base, with 13 bases between.